The 23 T cell receptor beta chains below were found in one sample sequenced in a study of neurological immune-mediated disorders. Time point here: longitudinal time-point 1 (baseline). TCRdb reprocessed the 5' RACE reads via MiXCR and lists one record per CDR3 protein. The repertoire includes tens of thousands of distinct CDR3 sequences, under 4% of them detected once, and about 8.3% sits in the top ten. The sample consisted of PBMCs. These receptors all come from a woman aged 60-75 years with multiple sclerosis.

This clonotype has at least ten counts. The chain employs TRBV12-3 or TRBV12-4 and TRBJ1-2, with 7 bases matching TRBD1. CDR3 length: 15 residues. The junction had 6 bases not matched to a gene; V was cut back by 5 bases and J by 0 bases. The CDR3 spells CASSPQGGANYGYTF. The CDR3 DNA reads TGTGCCAGCAGTCCTCAGGGGGGCGCTAACTATGGCTACACCTTC.

This clonotype was picked up many times. The rearrangement uses TRBV5-5 and TRBJ1-2, with 7 positions matching TRBD1. The germline CDR1 and CDR2 sequences are SGHKS and YYEKEE (reference sequence). The CDR3 extends over 14 amino acids. Unmatched junction bases numbered 4, after V lost 1 base and J lost 4 bases. CDR3 amino acids: CASSLTGEGYGYTF. The CDR3 DNA reads as TGTGCCAGCAGCTTGACAGGGGAAGGCTATGGCTACACCTTC.

This clonotype came up many times. The chain has TRBV9 and TRBJ1-1, with D maybe TRBD1 (6 bases). From germline, CDR1 is SGDLS and CDR2 YYNGEE. The germline V and J ends were trimmed by 4 bases and 2 bases, with 12 bases remaining between them. The CDR3 has 14 amino acids. DNA of the CDR3: TGTGCCAGCAGCTCTCGACAGGCCAACACTGAAGCTTTCTTT. It yields the protein CASSSRQANTEAFF.

This clonotype was detected a few times. V usage is TRBV7-2 and J usage is TRBJ2-1; no clear D gene. Deletions cut 4 bases from V and 9 bases from J, with 13 bases between. The CDR3 length is 13 residues. From germline, CDR1 is SGHTA and CDR2 FQGNSA. This CDR3 is CASSSTGSGEQFF. The DNA for the CDR3 is TGTGCCAGCAGCTCAACCGGGTCCGGTGAGCAGTTCTTC.

This clonotype was recorded many times. V and J are TRBV29-1 and TRBJ1-5; D perhaps matches TRBD1 (5 bases). CDR3 length equals 13 residues. Trimming cost V 6 bases and J 7 bases, with 16 bases left between them. The germline V gene encodes CDR1 SQVTM and CDR2 ANQGSEA. Written as DNA, the CDR3 is TGCAGCGTAGGGGAACAGCCAGGACAGCCCCAGCATTTT. It codes for CSVGEQPGQPQHF.

The sample holds a few counts of this clonotype. The chain is built from TRBV14 and TRBJ2-7, with D perhaps matching TRBD1 (6 bases). The CDR3 is made up of 14 amino acids. Germline V CDR1 and CDR2: SGHDN, FVKESK. V was shortened by 0 bases and J by 3 bases, with 9 bases between the two germline ends. The CDR3 here is CASSQENRVYEQYF. As DNA, the CDR3 is TGTGCCAGCAGCCAAGAGAACAGGGTCTACGAGCAGTACTTC.

This rearrangement joins TRBV5-1 to TRBJ1-4; the match to TRBD1 covers 7 bases. Germline V gives CDR1 SGHRS, CDR2 YFSETQ. Trimming took 2 bases from V and 8 from J; bases not matched to a gene: 6. CDR3 length: 14 amino acids. CDR3 residues: CASSFGTDNEKLFF. The CDR3 bases are TGCGCCAGCAGCTTCGGGACAGATAACGAAAAACTGTTTTTT.

Ten or more counts support this clonotype. The CDR3 loop is CASSFDGVKNIQYF. CDR3 DNA sequence: TGTGCCAGCAGTTTTGACGGGGTGAAAAACATTCAGTACTTC. V and J are TRBV28 and TRBJ2-4; the D gene is possibly TRBD2 (5 bases). V was pared by 3 bases and J by 4 bases, with 10 bases between. This CDR3 has 14 residues. Germline V gene lookup returns CDR1 MDHEN and CDR2 SYDVKM.

Many counts were recorded for this clonotype. The gene calls are TRBV2 and TRBJ2-7; the D call may be TRBD1 or TRBD2 (6 bases each). Per germline, CDR1 SNHLY and CDR2 FYNNEI. V was trimmed by 5 bases and J by 6 bases, leaving 17 bases between them. The length of the CDR3 is 14 residues. DNA for the CDR3: TGTGCCAGCAGTCCGAGGGGGGCGGCCCTCGAGCAGTACTTC. This sequence encodes CASSPRGAALEQYF.

This clonotype was picked up many times. CDR3 in amino acids: CASLQTYNEQFF. CDR3 nucleotides: TGTGCCAGCTTGCAGACCTACAATGAGCAGTTCTTC. The gene calls are TRBV6-6 and TRBJ2-1; D gene ambiguous. In germline, CDR1 is MNHNY, CDR2 SVGAGI (reference sequence). Trimming took off 8 bases at V and 2 bases at J, with 7 bases between the two ends. The CDR3 runs to 12 residues.

This clonotype has at least ten counts. V usage is TRBV5-1 and J usage is TRBJ2-2, with TRBD2 matching over 8 bases. Germline V gene sequence: CDR1 SGHRS, CDR2 YFSETQ. The CDR3 loop spans 17 amino acids. With 0 bases clipped from V and 5 bases from J, the junction kept 9 bases outside the gene matches. This CDR3 is CASSLASSGEPTGELFF. The CDR3 nucleotides read TGCGCCAGCAGCTTGGCCAGTAGCGGGGAACCTACCGGGGAGCTGTTTTTT.

This clonotype has a count of ten or more. The V call is TRBV29-1, the J call TRBJ2-2; TRBD2 aligns across 10 bases. Losses at the gene ends were 5 bases for V and 0 bases for J; bases not matched to a gene: 6. The CDR3 runs 16 residues. CDR1 is SQVTM, CDR2 ANQGSEA, per germline. CDR3 sequence (DNA): TGCAGCGTTAAGGCTAGCGGGGGCGCGAACACCGGGGAGCTGTTTTTT. Translating it yields CSVKASGGANTGELFF.

This clonotype appeared many times. The rearrangement joins TRBV5-1 to TRBJ2-7; perhaps D is TRBD1 or TRBD2 (5 bases each). Per germline, CDR1 SGHRS and CDR2 YFSETQ. The V gene lost 0 bases and the J gene lost 2 bases, with 12 bases spanning the gap. The CDR3 spans 15 residues. The CDR3 region is CASSLGETETYEQYF. As DNA, the CDR3 is TGCGCCAGCAGCTTGGGGGAGACAGAAACCTACGAGCAGTACTTC.

This clonotype was picked up many times. The CDR3 loop reads CASSPRTANYGYTF. CDR3 in DNA: TGTGCCAGCAGTCCTCGGACGGCTAACTATGGCTACACCTTC. The V and J genes are TRBV3-1 and TRBJ1-2, with D hard to call. V dropped 6 bases and J dropped 0 bases, with 11 bases sitting between them. This CDR3 contains 14 residues. Germline V gives CDR1 LGHDT, CDR2 YNNKEL (reference sequence).

This clonotype was observed many times. The chain uses TRBV20-1 and TRBJ2-1; 9 bases line up with TRBD1. The V gene end was trimmed by 5 bases and the J gene end by 8 bases; junction bases not matched to a gene: 10. The CDR3 length is 14 residues. Germline values: CDR1 DFQATT, CDR2 SNEGSKA (reference sequence). As DNA, the CDR3 is TGCAGTGCTGCACCGGGACAGGGTTTTGATGAGCAGTTCTTC. It is translated as CSAAPGQGFDEQFF.

This clonotype occurred many times. The chain couples TRBV5-1 to TRBJ1-1; D gene ambiguous. V gave up 4 bases and J gave up 1 base, with 11 bases separating them. Germline V gives CDR1 SGHRS, CDR2 YFSETQ. The CDR3 is 14 residues long. This CDR3 reads CASSLGLENTEAFF. The CDR3 bases are TGCGCCAGCAGCCTCGGACTGGAGAACACTGAAGCTTTCTTT. The whole variable domain, remainder taken from reference TRBV5-1 and TRBJ1-1, is KAGVTQTPRYLIKTRGQQVTLSCSPISGHRSVSWYQQTPGQGLQFLFEYFSETQRNKGNFPGRFSGRQFSNSRSEMNVSTLELGDSALYLCASSLGLENTEAFFGQGTRLTVV.

This clonotype was detected ten times or more. The chain has TRBV5-1 and TRBJ2-1; the D call may be TRBD1 or TRBD2 (6 bases each). The CDR3 length is 16 residues. The V and J ends lost 0 bases and 2 bases respectively, with 12 bases between them. The V gene's germline CDR1 is SGHRS and CDR2 YFSETQ. As DNA, the CDR3 is TGCGCCAGCAGCTTGGCCTTGGGGGGCACCTACAATGAGCAGTTCTTC. Encoded protein: CASSLALGGTYNEQFF.

This clonotype was observed many times. The chain joins TRBV6-5 to TRBJ1-1; D is undetermined. Germline values: CDR1 MNHEY, CDR2 SVGAGI. This CDR3 region has 12 residues. V was shortened by 7 bases and J by 0 bases, with 6 bases between the two germline ends. The CDR3 here is CASIAVNTEAFF. The CDR3, as DNA: TGTGCCAGCATTGCAGTGAACACTGAAGCTTTCTTT.

This clonotype was recorded a few times. At one boundary the junction diverges from the germline segment, which might be a read error. The rearrangement links TRBV2 to TRBJ1-5; 8 positions agree with TRBD1. CDR3 length equals 13 residues. Germline CDR1 is SNHLY and CDR2 is FYNNEI. For the CDR3, the DNA is TGTGCCAGCAGAATGACAGGGGATAAGACCCAGAATTTT. Translating it yields CASRMTGDKTQNF.

This clonotype was observed many times. The chain combines TRBV6-6 with TRBJ1-5, with D possibly TRBD1 on 6 matching bases. CDR1 MNHNY and CDR2 SVGAGI come from the germline V gene (reference sequence). V lost 6 bases and J lost 5, with 14 bases in between. There are 14 residues in the CDR3. CDR3 in amino acids: CASRGRQDHQPQHF. CDR3 sequence (DNA): TGTGCCAGCAGAGGAAGACAGGATCATCAGCCCCAGCATTTT.

This clonotype was counted ten times or more. The chain joins TRBV4-1 to TRBJ1-2, with D possibly TRBD1 on 5 matching bases. Germline CDR1 and CDR2: MGHRA and YSYEKL. The CDR3 sequence is 13 residues long. Trimming left V 2 bases short and J 8 bases short, with 12 bases between. The CDR3 nucleotides are TGCGCCAGCAGCCAACCAGGGAAGCGCGGCTACACCTTC. It codes for CASSQPGKRGYTF.

This clonotype was seen ten or more times. The chain has TRBV18 and TRBJ2-7; D assignment may be TRBD1 or TRBD2 (5 bases each). Trimming took 3 bases from V and 4 from J, leaving 13 bases between them. Germline V CDR1 and CDR2: KGHSH, LQKENI. The CDR3 has 14 amino acids. CDR3 in amino acids: CASSPNPGAYEQYF. The DNA for the CDR3 is TGTGCCAGCTCACCTAACCCCGGGGCATACGAGCAGTACTTC.

The sample holds many counts of this clonotype. The V and J genes are TRBV7-2 and TRBJ2-5, with TRBD1 matching 11 bases. Losses at the gene ends were 4 bases for V and 5 bases for J; bases not matched to a gene: 6. CDR1 and CDR2 from the germline V gene are SGHTA and FQGNSA. The CDR3 consists of 15 residues. The CDR3 loop is CASSWRTGGTETQYF. The CDR3 DNA is TGTGCCAGCAGCTGGAGGACAGGGGGCACGGAGACCCAGTACTTC.